This TCR beta chain was recorded in a study of control samples from healthy donors and cancer patients. The table came from immunoSEQ multiplex PCR; TCRdb's copy has only in-frame clones and leaves some out. The table lists approximately 140,000 clones, around nine tenths of them singletons, with 6.5% to 9.5% in the top ten. This CDR3 is built from 16 residues. V shed 4 bases, J shed 6 bases, and the junction held 8 bases outside the gene matches. CDR1 and CDR2 from the germline V gene are SGHKS and YYEKEE (reference sequence). The sequence was collected from a man aged 45 to 65 with head and neck cancer. The rearrangement joins TRBV5-5 to TRBJ2-3; TRBD2 agrees at 13 bases. The sequenced sample consisted of PBMCs. The CDR3: CASSAWTSGSRDTQYF. CDR3 coding DNA: TGTGCCAGCAGCGCCTGGACTAGCGGGAGTAGGGATACGCAGTATTTT.